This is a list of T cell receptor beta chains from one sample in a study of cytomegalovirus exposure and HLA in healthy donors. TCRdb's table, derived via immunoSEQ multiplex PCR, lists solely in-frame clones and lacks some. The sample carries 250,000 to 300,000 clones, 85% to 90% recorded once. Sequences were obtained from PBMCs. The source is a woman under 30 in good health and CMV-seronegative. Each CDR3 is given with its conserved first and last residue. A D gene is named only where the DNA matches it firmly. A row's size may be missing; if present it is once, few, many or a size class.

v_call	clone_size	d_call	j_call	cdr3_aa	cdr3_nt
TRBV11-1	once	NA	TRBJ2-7	CASSLGQASYEQYF	TGTGCCAGCAGCTTAGGACAGGCTTCCTACGAGCAGTACTTC
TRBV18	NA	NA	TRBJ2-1	CASSPDRHSYNEQFF	TGTGCCAGCTCACCGGACAGACACTCCTACAATGAGCAGTTCTTC
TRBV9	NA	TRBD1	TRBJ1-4	CASSVGIGTGNEKLFF	TGTGCCAGCAGCGTAGGAATTGGGACAGGGAACGAAAAACTGTTTTTT
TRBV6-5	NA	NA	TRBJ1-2	CASSVGEDGYTF	TGTGCCAGCAGTGTAGGGGAGGATGGCTACACCTTC
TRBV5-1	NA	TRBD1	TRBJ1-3	CASSLGQGFGNTIYF	TGCGCCAGCAGCTTGGGACAGGGGTTCGGAAACACCATATATTTT
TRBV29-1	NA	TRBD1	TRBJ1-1	CSADRGQVAFF	TGCAGCGCGGACAGGGGGCAGGTTGCTTTCTTT
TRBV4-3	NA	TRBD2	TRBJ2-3	CASSQDRAGGADTQYF	TGCGCCAGCAGCCAAGATCGAGCGGGGGGGGCCGATACGCAGTATTTT
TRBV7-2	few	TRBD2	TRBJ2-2	CASSEREGTGELFF	TGTGCCAGCAGCGAACGGGAGGGCACCGGGGAGCTGTTTTTT
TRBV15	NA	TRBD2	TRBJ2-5	CATSRRTSGGRETQYF	TGTGCCACCAGCAGACGGACTAGCGGGGGTAGGGAGACCCAGTACTTC
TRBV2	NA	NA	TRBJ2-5	CASSQTHRVGETQYF	TGTGCCAGCAGTCAAACCCACAGGGTGGGAGAGACCCAGTACTTC
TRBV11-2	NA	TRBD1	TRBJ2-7	CASSLGTANYEQYF	TGTGCCAGCAGCCTAGGGACAGCCAACTACGAGCAGTACTTC
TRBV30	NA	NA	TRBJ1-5	CAWSPDYNQPQHF	TGTGCCTGGAGTCCTGACTACAATCAGCCCCAGCATTTT
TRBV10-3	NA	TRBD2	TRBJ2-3	CAIRTTSGSTDTQYF	TGTGCCATCAGGACCACTAGCGGGAGCACAGATACGCAGTATTTT
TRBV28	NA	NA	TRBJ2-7	CASTLGANYEQYF	TGTGCCAGCACATTAGGGGCGAACTACGAGCAGTACTTC